What follows are 27 T cell receptor beta chains derived from one specimen sequenced in a study of T cells in Graves' hyperthyroidism and ophthalmopathy. From RNA transcripts, TCR beta CDR3 regions were amplified. First-round RT-PCR with HTBI primers amplified the TCR CDR3 region. TCRdb reprocessed the multiplex PCR reads with MiXCR, giving one entry per CDR3 protein. Counted here are approximately 420,000 distinct CDR3 sequences, roughly an eighth occurring once; the ten biggest clones make up 5.3%. The sequenced sample was blood. Source of these receptors: a woman aged 18-29 years with Graves' hyperthyroidism.

This clonotype was counted only a few times. The CDR3, as DNA: TGTGCCAGCAGCGCAACTTCGAATAATTCACCCCTCCACTTT. Its protein product is CASSATSNNSPLHF. The gene calls are TRBV9 and TRBJ1-6, with D unresolved. V lost 3 bases and J lost 5, with 9 bases in between. Germline CDR1 SGDLS, CDR2 YYNGEE. The CDR3 has 14 amino acids.

This clonotype was seen at least ten times. The V and J genes are TRBV2 and TRBJ2-1, with a weak D call TRBD2 (7 bases). From germline, CDR1 is SNHLY and CDR2 FYNNEI. The CDR3 contains 15 residues. V lost 3 bases and J 9 bases, leaving 18 bases between the germline ends. The CDR3, as DNA: TGTGCCAGCAGTGACAGGGGTCTAGCGGCTGCTGAGCAGTTCTTC. This encodes CASSDRGLAAAEQFF.

This clonotype was seen a handful of times. The chain combines TRBV12-3 or TRBV12-4 with TRBJ2-1; D is ambiguous. Trimming cost V 6 bases and J 5 bases, with 11 bases left between them. The CDR3 length is 13 residues. Here the CDR3 DNA reads TGTGCCAGCAGGCCATCCCGGGACAATGAGCAGTTCTTC. This gives the protein CASRPSRDNEQFF.

Many counts were recorded for this clonotype. The chain joins TRBV11-2 to TRBJ2-7; 8 bases line up with TRBD2. Per germline, CDR1 SGHAT and CDR2 FQNNGV. This CDR3 is built from 15 residues. V was pared by 2 bases and J by 5 bases, with 8 bases of the junction left unmatched. CDR3 DNA sequence: TGTGCCAGCAGCTTATCTGCGGGAGGCCATAACGAGCAGTACTTC. This codes for CASSLSAGGHNEQYF.

This clonotype appeared a few times. The rearrangement links TRBV15 to TRBJ2-5, with no clear D. CDR3 length: 14 residues. V was clipped by 2 bases and J by 2 bases, with 9 bases between them. Germline V gives CDR1 LNHNV, CDR2 YYDKDF (reference sequence). CDR3 nucleotide sequence: TGTGCCACCAGCAGATCGGCAATGCAAGAGACCCAGTACTTC. It translates to CATSRSAMQETQYF. Supplemented by reference TRBV15 and TRBJ2-5, the full variable domain reads DAMVIQNPRYQVTQFGKPVTLSCSQTLNHNVMYWYQQKSSQAPKLLFHYYDKDFNNEADTPDNFQSRRPNTSFCFLDIRSPGLGDTAMYLCATSRSAMQETQYFGPGTRLLVL.

This clonotype has a count of ten or more. The chain couples TRBV28 to TRBJ2-3; no clear D. The CDR3 runs to 16 residues. V shed 4 bases and J shed 2 bases, with 16 bases lying between them. Per germline, CDR1 MDHEN and CDR2 SYDVKM. CDR3 sequence (DNA): TGTGCCAGCAGTTCCATTTCTCAACTCAACACAGATACGCAGTATTTT. Protein: CASSSISQLNTDTQYF.

This clonotype appeared a few times. The V gene is TRBV6-2 or TRBV6-3, the J gene TRBJ2-3; the D call may be TRBD1 or TRBD2 (5 bases each). The V and J ends lost 8 bases and 0 bases respectively, with 18 bases between them. Germline V gene data show CDR1 as MNHEY and CDR2 as SVGEGT. The CDR3 runs 16 residues. DNA of the CDR3: TGTGCCAGCGCTCTATCTGGGGGATCTAGCACAGATACGCAGTATTTT. Translated, it gives CASALSGGSSTDTQYF.

This clonotype was detected ten times or more. J is TRBJ2-7 and V is TRBV13; D could derive from TRBD1 or TRBD2 (6 bases each). The CDR3 runs 14 residues. Germline V CDR1 and CDR2: PRHDT, FYEKMQ (reference sequence). V lost 5 bases to trimming and J lost 5 bases, with 16 bases between them. CDR3 DNA: TGTGCCAGCAGCGAGGGGACTGAGGGGGACGAGCAGTACTTC. Amino acids: CASSEGTEGDEQYF.

With regard to this clonotype: A much more abundant neighbour one base away suggests this may be a read error. The genes are TRBV28 and TRBJ1-2; no firm D call. The CDR3 spans 12 residues. The germline gives CDR1 MDHEN, CDR2 SYDVKM. Trimming took off 5 bases at V and 8 bases at J, with 12 bases between the two ends. CDR3: CASSNLPGGYTF. The CDR3 region has the DNA TGTGCCAGCAGTAACCTCCCCGGCGGCTACACCTTC.

V gene TRBV19 combines with J gene TRBJ2-1; 8 bases map to TRBD2. V lost 9 bases to trimming and J lost 4 bases; unmatched junction nucleotides: 14. Germline-derived CDR1 and CDR2 are LNHDA and SQIVND (reference sequence). This CDR3 has 16 amino acids. CDR3 residues: CASNIQRESVYNEQFF. The CDR3 DNA sequence: TGTGCCAGCAACATTCAGCGGGAGAGTGTGTACAATGAGCAGTTCTTC.

This chain links TRBV4-1 with TRBJ1-1; 8 nucleotides match TRBD1. The germline CDR1 and CDR2 sequences are MGHRA and YSYEKL. The J segment lost 1 base and the V segment lost 3 bases, leaving 13 bases of the junction unmatched. The CDR3 sequence is 18 residues long. For the CDR3, the DNA is TGCGCCAGCAGCCAGTATCCGGGACAGGAGGTGGGGAACACTGAAGCTTTCTTT. Protein sequence: CASSQYPGQEVGNTEAFF.

V and J are TRBV27 and TRBJ1-1; no reliable D call. The length of the CDR3 is 15 residues. Trimming removed 2 bases at V and 5 bases at J, with 15 bases between. Germline CDR1 reads MNHEY; CDR2 reads SMNVEV (reference sequence). This chain's CDR3 is CASSLRVWGVTEAFF. Written as DNA, the CDR3 is TGTGCCAGCAGTTTAAGGGTTTGGGGTGTTACTGAAGCTTTCTTT.

This clonotype came up many times. The V and J genes are TRBV29-1 and TRBJ2-5; tentative D call: TRBD2 (6 bases). This CDR3 is built from 13 residues. Trimming pared 1 base from V and 3 bases from J, leaving 9 bases between. CDR1 is SQVTM, CDR2 ANQGSEA, per germline. The DNA of the CDR3 is TGCAGCGTTGAAGGGGGAGGAAAAGAGACCCAGTACTTC. Translating gives CSVEGGGKETQYF. The entire variable domain, with the rest obtained from reference TRBV29-1 and TRBJ2-5, is as follows: SAVISQKPSRDICQRGTSLTIQCQVDSQVTMMFWYRQQPGQSLTLIATANQGSEATYESGFVIDKFPISRPNLTFSTLTVSNMSPEDSSIYLCSVEGGGKETQYFGPGTRLLVL.

This clonotype appeared a few times. The genes are TRBV27 and TRBJ2-3, with a tentative D call TRBD2 (6 bases). The V and J ends lost 7 bases and 5 bases respectively, with 13 bases between them. The CDR3 runs 13 residues. Germline V gives CDR1 MNHEY, CDR2 SMNVEV (reference sequence). The chain's CDR3 is CASTAREEDTQYF. DNA for the CDR3: TGTGCCAGCACGGCCAGGGAGGAAGATACGCAGTATTTT.

This clonotype has more than one count but fewer than ten. The genes are TRBV9 and TRBJ1-2; D remains ambiguous. V lost 3 bases to trimming and J lost 6 bases, with 12 bases between them. CDR3 length: 13 amino acids. CDR1 SGDLS and CDR2 YYNGEE come from the germline V gene. The CDR3 loop reads CASSGGGVNGYTF. The CDR3 DNA follows: TGTGCCAGCAGCGGGGGAGGAGTCAATGGCTACACCTTC.

In this sample, this clonotype turned up many times. The chain links TRBV7-9 to TRBJ2-5; D is perhaps TRBD1 (6 bases). Germline loops: CDR1 SEHNR, CDR2 FQNEAQ (reference sequence). The CDR3 has 12 amino acids. V was shortened by 5 bases and J by 14 bases, with 18 bases between the two germline ends. CDR3 region: CASSPGAAGAYF. The CDR3 bases are TGTGCCAGCAGCCCAGGGGCGGCAGGGGCCTACTTC.

This clonotype was seen ten or more times. The chain links TRBV12-3 or TRBV12-4 to TRBJ1-2; tentative D call: TRBD1 (6 bases). V was trimmed by 5 bases and J by 4 bases, leaving 11 bases between them. CDR3 size: 13 residues. The DNA of the CDR3 is TGTGCCAGCAGTGGGAGGGGGTCCTATGGCTACACCTTC. Translation gives CASSGRGSYGYTF.

This clonotype was counted between two and nine times. The chain combines TRBV4-1 with TRBJ1-5; D gene uncertain. The CDR3 is 13 residues long. The ends were cut back, 5 bases at V and 1 base at J, with 6 bases in the middle. Germline V lookup: CDR1 MGHRA, CDR2 YSYEKL. CDR3 nucleotides: TGCGCCAGCAGCATACACAGCAATCAGCCCCAGCATTTT. It translates to CASSIHSNQPQHF.

This clonotype was picked up a small number of times. The chain employs TRBV15 and TRBJ2-5; D assignment may be TRBD1 or TRBD2 (5 bases each). Germline V gene data show CDR1 as LNHNV and CDR2 as YYDKDF (reference sequence). The CDR3 is 13 residues long. The germline V and J ends were trimmed by 8 bases and 4 bases, with 14 bases remaining between them. CDR3 region: CATRDPIRETQYF. CDR3 nucleotides: TGTGCCACCCGGGACCCCATTAGAGAGACCCAGTACTTC.

This clonotype was counted ten times or more. The J gene is TRBJ1-2, the V gene TRBV28; a weak D match, TRBD1 (5 bases). This CDR3 has 13 amino acids. The V end lost 8 bases, the J end lost 4 bases, and 14 bases lay between the germline ends. Germline-derived CDR1 and CDR2 are MDHEN and SYDVKM. The CDR3 sequence: CASVPGGSYGYTF. In DNA form, the CDR3 reads TGTGCCAGCGTCCCGGGGGGTAGCTATGGCTACACCTTC.

The sample holds a few counts of this clonotype. The chain combines TRBV27 with TRBJ1-4; possibly TRBD1 for D (5 bases). Trimming removed 0 bases from V and 4 bases from J, with 15 bases in between. This CDR3 has 17 residues. Germline CDR1 and CDR2: MNHEY and SMNVEV (reference sequence). The CDR3: CASSLSVFGARNEKLFF. The CDR3 nucleotides read TGTGCCAGCAGTTTATCGGTTTTCGGGGCGCGTAATGAAAAACTGTTTTTT. The full variable domain, its missing parts supplied by reference TRBV27 and TRBJ1-4, is EAQVTQNPRYLITVTGKKLTVTCSQNMNHEYMSWYRQDPGLGLRQIYYSMNVEVTDKGDVPEGYKVSRKEKRNFPLILESPSPNQTSLYFCASSLSVFGARNEKLFFGSGTQLSVL.

This clonotype came up many times. V and J are TRBV5-1 and TRBJ2-3, with TRBD1 matching 7 bases. Per the germline V gene, CDR1 is SGHRS and CDR2 is YFSETQ. V lost 3 bases, J lost 1 base, and 5 bases stayed unmatched. This CDR3 comprises 15 residues. The CDR3: CASSSRGMGTDTQYF. The CDR3 region has the DNA TGCGCCAGCAGCTCCAGGGGGATGGGCACAGATACGCAGTATTTT.

This clonotype was seen ten or more times. The chain carries TRBV28 and TRBJ1-4; 8 bases line up with TRBD1. The ends lost 6 bases at V and 6 bases at J; junction bases unmatched: 6. The CDR3 covers 14 residues. Looked up from germline, CDR1 is MDHEN and CDR2 is SYDVKM. The CDR3 is CASRMDRVHEKLFF. CDR3 bases: TGTGCCAGCAGGATGGACAGGGTCCATGAAAAACTGTTTTTT.

The chain employs TRBV3-1 and TRBJ2-1; 8 nucleotides align to TRBD1. Trimming removed 2 bases from V and 2 bases from J; junction bases left unmatched: 5. CDR1 and CDR2 (germline): LGHDT, YNNKEL (reference sequence). This CDR3 has 16 amino acids. This CDR3 is CASSQPRTGTYNEQFF. CDR3 coding DNA: TGTGCCAGCAGCCAACCACGGACAGGGACCTACAATGAGCAGTTCTTC.

The chain uses TRBV27 and TRBJ2-5; 11 nucleotides agree with TRBD2. J was trimmed by 5 bases and V by 3 bases; bases with no gene match: 8. In germline, CDR1 is MNHEY, CDR2 SMNVEV (reference sequence). This CDR3 is built from 16 residues. In nucleotides, the CDR3 is TGTGCCAGCAGTTTTTTAGTAGCGGGAGGGTTGGAGACCCAGTACTTC. Translating it yields CASSFLVAGGLETQYF.

This clonotype was found many times. The genes are TRBV5-1 and TRBJ2-5; a possible D gene is TRBD1 (5 bases). This CDR3 comprises 14 residues. V gave up 7 bases and J gave up 0 bases, with 13 bases separating them. Germline values: CDR1 SGHRS, CDR2 YFSETQ. The DNA for the CDR3 is TGCGCCAGCTCAATGGGGCGGAACCAAGAGACCCAGTACTTC. Translating it yields CASSMGRNQETQYF.

In this sample, this clonotype turned up many times. J is TRBJ1-1 and V is TRBV30; no reliable D call. Trimming left V 2 bases short and J 3 bases short, with 10 bases between. CDR1 is GTSNPN, CDR2 SVGIG, per germline (reference sequence). The CDR3 extends over 13 amino acids. The CDR3 nucleotides read TGTGCCTGGAGTCCCACGGTCGACACTGAAGCTTTCTTT. As protein: CAWSPTVDTEAFF.